This T cell receptor (beta chain) emerged from a study of glioma-infiltrating T cells after dendritic cell vaccination. Study as a whole: Patients had newly diagnosed or recurrent glioblastoma and received dendritic cell vaccines.

Only patients with spare fresh-frozen tumor and over two years of follow-up were included. Study observations and caveats: Higher TCR clonality did not directly relate to longer survival.

Trimming removed 2 bases from V and 1 base from J; junction bases left unmatched: 10. Germline CDR1 reads SGDLS; CDR2 reads YYNGEE. The CDR3 runs 18 residues. Method: immunoSEQ multiplex PCR; TCRdb's copy keeps in-frame clones and lacks some. Among roughly 96,000 clones listed, about 80% were seen once. This clone was observed a few times. Its antigen is not known. V usage is TRBV9 and J usage is TRBJ2-3; 10 nucleotides agree with TRBD2. The receptor comes from a human donor with glioblastoma. The material was blood, obtained before dendritic cell vaccination. The CDR3 sequence is CASSVVSGGALGTDTQYF. The CDR3 DNA follows: TGTGCCAGCAGCGTCGTCAGCGGGGGGGCCTTGGGCACAGATACGCAGTATTTT.